Below are 3 T cell receptor beta chains sequenced from a single sample in a study of blood T cell repertoires in COVID-19. Repertoires were generated with immunoSEQ multiplex PCR, while TCRdb's copy carries only in-frame clones and drops some. The sample lists over 250,000 clones; around 90% were seen once. Specimen: peripheral blood. The receptors here all came from a man aged 55 to 70 who had recovered from COVID-19.

The rearrangement uses TRBV6-2 or TRBV6-3 and TRBJ1-2; D not resolved. The V and J ends lost 5 bases and 8 bases respectively, with 15 bases between them. Germline V lookup: CDR1 MNHEY, CDR2 SVGEGT. The CDR3 has 13 residues. The CDR3 coding sequence is TGTGCCAGCAGTGACCTCGGCGACTTCGGCTACACCTTC. Translated: CASSDLGDFGYTF.

This clone was counted a few times. The chain links TRBV2 to TRBJ2-2, with a tentative D call TRBD1 (6 bases). Germline CDR1 SNHLY, CDR2 FYNNEI. The CDR3 runs 18 residues. V lost 7 bases to trimming and J lost 2 bases, with 23 bases between them. The DNA of the CDR3 is TGTGCCAGCAAGATACCTATTCGGCAGGGGATTAACACCGGGGAGCTGTTTTTT. Protein sequence: CASKIPIRQGINTGELFF.

The chain couples TRBV4-2 to TRBJ2-3; no reliable D call. Trimming cost V 5 bases and J 0 bases, with 9 bases left between them. This CDR3 is 14 amino acids long. Germline V lookup: CDR1 LGHNA, CDR2 YNFKEQ. The CDR3 nucleotides are TGTGCCAGCAGCGCTGGGCTTAGCACAGATACGCAGTATTTT. Protein product: CASSAGLSTDTQYF.